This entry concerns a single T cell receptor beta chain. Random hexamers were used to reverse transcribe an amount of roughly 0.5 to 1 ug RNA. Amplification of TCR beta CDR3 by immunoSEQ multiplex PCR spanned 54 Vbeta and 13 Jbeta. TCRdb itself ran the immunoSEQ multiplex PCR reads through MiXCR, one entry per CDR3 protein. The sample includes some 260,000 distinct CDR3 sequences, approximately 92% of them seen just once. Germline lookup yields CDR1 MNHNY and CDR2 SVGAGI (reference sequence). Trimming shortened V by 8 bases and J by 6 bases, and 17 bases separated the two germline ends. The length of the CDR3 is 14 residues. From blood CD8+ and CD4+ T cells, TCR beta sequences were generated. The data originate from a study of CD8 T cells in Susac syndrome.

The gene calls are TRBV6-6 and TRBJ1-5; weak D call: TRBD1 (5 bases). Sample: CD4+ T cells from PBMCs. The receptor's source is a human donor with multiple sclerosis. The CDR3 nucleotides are TGTGCCAGCTTTCGGGACGGCGCGGGTCAGCCCCAGCATTTT. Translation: CASFRDGAGQPQHF.